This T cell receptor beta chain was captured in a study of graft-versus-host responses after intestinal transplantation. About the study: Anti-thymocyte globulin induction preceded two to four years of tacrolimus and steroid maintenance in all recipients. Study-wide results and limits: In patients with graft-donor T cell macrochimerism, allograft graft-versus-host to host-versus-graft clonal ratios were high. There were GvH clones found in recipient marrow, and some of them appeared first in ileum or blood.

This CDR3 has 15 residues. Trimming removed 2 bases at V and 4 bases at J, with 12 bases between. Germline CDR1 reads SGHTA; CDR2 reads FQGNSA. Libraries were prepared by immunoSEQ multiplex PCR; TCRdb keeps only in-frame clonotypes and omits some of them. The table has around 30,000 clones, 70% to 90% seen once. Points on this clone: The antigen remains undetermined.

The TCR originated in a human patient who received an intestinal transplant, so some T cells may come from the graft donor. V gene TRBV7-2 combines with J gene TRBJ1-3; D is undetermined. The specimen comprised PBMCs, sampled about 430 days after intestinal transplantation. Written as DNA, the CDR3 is TGTGCCAGCAGCTTACCCCCAGGCCTCGGAAACACCATATATTTT. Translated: CASSLPPGLGNTIYF.